This T cell receptor beta chain came from a study of blood T cells in healthy people across ages. Study-level results: There were more naive CD4+ cells and higher diversity in long-lived donors than in aged donors.

This clonotype was observed many times. Its target is not known. Trimming took off 1 base at V and 0 bases at J, with 10 bases between the two ends. Germline-derived CDR1 and CDR2 are SEHNR and FQNEAQ (reference sequence). This CDR3 has 15 amino acids. Then a second PCR, running roughly 7 to 11 cycles, was carried out with a sample-barcoded 5' primer and a J-beta primer mix. Every cDNA was tagged by a template-switch adaptor with 12 random nucleotides. A single record per CDR3 protein comes from TCRdb applying MiXCR to the 5' RACE reads. The sample shows more than 750,000 distinct CDR3 sequences, 25% to 35% of them seen only once. This sample was shared with a second study, whose subject was T cells of mothers and their children. From that report: Versus unrelated pairs, overlap was slightly higher in related mother-child pairs, without reaching significance.

The sequence was obtained from a woman in her forties in good health. The rearrangement uses TRBV7-9 and TRBJ2-7; D remains unclear. What was sequenced was blood. In DNA form, the CDR3 reads TGTGCCAGCAGCTTAGGGCAGAATCCCTCCTACGAGCAGTACTTC. Translating gives CASSLGQNPSYEQYF.